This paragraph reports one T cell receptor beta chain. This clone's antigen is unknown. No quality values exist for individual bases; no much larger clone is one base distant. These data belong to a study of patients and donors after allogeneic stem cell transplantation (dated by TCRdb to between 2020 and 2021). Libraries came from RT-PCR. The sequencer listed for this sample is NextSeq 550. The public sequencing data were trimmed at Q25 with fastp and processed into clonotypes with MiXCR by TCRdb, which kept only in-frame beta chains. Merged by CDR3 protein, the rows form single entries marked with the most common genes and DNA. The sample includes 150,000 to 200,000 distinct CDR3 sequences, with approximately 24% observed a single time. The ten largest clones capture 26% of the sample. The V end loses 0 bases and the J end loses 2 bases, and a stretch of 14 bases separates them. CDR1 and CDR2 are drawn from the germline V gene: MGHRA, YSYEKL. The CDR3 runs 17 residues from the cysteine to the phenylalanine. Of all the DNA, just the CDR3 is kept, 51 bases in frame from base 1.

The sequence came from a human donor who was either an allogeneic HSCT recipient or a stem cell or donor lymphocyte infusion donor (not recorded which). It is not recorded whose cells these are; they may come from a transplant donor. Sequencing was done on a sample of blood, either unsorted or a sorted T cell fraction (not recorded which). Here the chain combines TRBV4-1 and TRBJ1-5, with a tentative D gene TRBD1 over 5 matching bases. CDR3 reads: CASSQDRVITGNQPQHF. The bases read TGCGCCAGCAGCCAAGACAGGGTTATTACTGGCAATCAGCCCCAGCATTTT.